Below, 14 T cell receptor beta chains from the same sample are listed, as sequenced in a study of T cells in Graves' hyperthyroidism and ophthalmopathy. RNA transcripts gave rise to amplified TCR beta CDR3 regions. First-round RT-PCR targeting the TCR CDR3 was performed with the HTBI primer set. TCRdb re-called the multiplex PCR reads with MiXCR, one entry per CDR3 protein. Among about 480,000 distinct CDR3 sequences, less than 25% were seen once, and the ten largest hold 10% to 12%. Sequencing used blood. These receptor sequences come from a woman aged 25 to 39 with Graves' ophthalmopathy.

The gene calls are TRBV7-2 and TRBJ1-5, with D uncertain. CDR3 size: 15 residues. Germline CDR1 is SGHTA and CDR2 is FQGNSA. The V end lost 1 base, the J end lost 3 bases, and 10 bases lay between the germline ends. The CDR3 sequence: CASSLVGSVNQPQHF. CDR3 coding DNA: TGTGCCAGCAGCTTAGTGGGCAGCGTCAATCAGCCCCAGCATTTT.

The V and J genes are TRBV24-1 and TRBJ1-3; D not certain. This CDR3 contains 15 residues. Per germline, CDR1 KGHDR and CDR2 SFDVKD. Trimming removed 4 bases from V and 0 bases from J, with 9 bases in between. The DNA for the CDR3 is TGTGCCACCAGTGACGGACCTCACTCTGGAAACACCATATATTTT. Translation gives CATSDGPHSGNTIYF.

There are many counts of this clonotype. Its ends do not fully match the called genes, so a read error is possible. V gene TRBV20-1 combines with J gene TRBJ1-1, with 8 bases matching TRBD1. Germline V CDR1 and CDR2: DFQATT, SNEGSKA (reference sequence). The CDR3 covers 13 residues. CDR3 sequence reads: CGAAGTGNTEAFF. Written as DNA, the CDR3 is TGCGGTGCGGCCGGGACAGGGAACACTGAAGCTTTCTTT.

This clonotype was detected ten times or more. Mismatch with germline at one junction end may stem from a read error. The rearrangement joins TRBV7-8 to TRBJ1-5; TRBD1 is a possible D gene (5 bases). The germline CDR1 and CDR2 sequences are SGHVS and FQNEAQ. The CDR3 covers 15 residues. The CDR3 sequence is CAGSSGRDSNQPQHF. CDR3 nucleotide sequence: TGTGCCGGCAGCTCGGGCCGGGACAGCAATCAGCCCCAGCATTTT.

The rearrangement uses TRBV12-3 or TRBV12-4 and TRBJ1-2; D perhaps matches TRBD1 (6 bases). This CDR3 has 13 amino acids. The V end was cut by 5 bases, the J end by 5 bases, with 12 bases between. The CDR3 here is CASSRWTEYGYTF. The CDR3 DNA reads TGTGCCAGCAGTCGATGGACAGAATATGGCTACACCTTC.

This clonotype was seen many times. The chain links TRBV28 to TRBJ2-5; 7 bases agree with TRBD1. Germline-derived CDR1 and CDR2 are MDHEN and SYDVKM. This CDR3 comprises 14 residues. The junction had 11 bases not matched to a gene; V was cut back by 6 bases and J by 7 bases. Written as DNA, the CDR3 is TGTGCCAGCAGGAAGGAGGACAGGTTCGTGACCCAGTACTTC. It specifies CASRKEDRFVTQYF.

This clonotype was recorded at least ten times. V is TRBV6-4 and J is TRBJ1-2; D uncertain. Per the germline V gene, CDR1 is MRHNA and CDR2 is SNTAGT. CDR3 length: 12 amino acids. The V end was cut by 4 bases, the J end by 4 bases, with 7 bases between. The CDR3 reads CASSVMGYGYTF. For the CDR3, the DNA is TGTGCCAGCAGTGTTATGGGCTATGGCTACACCTTC.

This rearrangement joins TRBV6-1 to TRBJ1-2; D is uncertain. Germline V CDR1 and CDR2: MNHNS, SASEGT. This CDR3 has 14 residues. With 7 bases removed from V and 8 bases from J, the gap between germline ends came to 20 bases. The CDR3: CASNEEGVGRGYTF. CDR3 bases: TGTGCCAGCAACGAGGAGGGCGTCGGTCGGGGCTACACCTTC.

The V call is TRBV6-1, the J call TRBJ2-7; D might be TRBD1 (5 bases). CDR3 length: 15 amino acids. Germline V CDR1 and CDR2: MNHNS, SASEGT. With 1 base removed from V and 4 bases from J, the gap between germline ends came to 14 bases. CDR3 residues: CASSEVQGRLYEQYF. DNA for the CDR3: TGTGCCAGCAGTGAAGTTCAGGGAAGGCTATACGAGCAGTACTTC.

This clonotype was counted a few times. It differs at one base from a far larger clone, so likely a read error. The V call is TRBV12-3 or TRBV12-4, the J call TRBJ1-1; D is undetermined. The CDR3 loop spans 12 amino acids. Deletions cut 2 bases from V and 5 bases from J, with 6 bases between. CDR3 protein: CASSLQRTEAFF. CDR3 nucleotide sequence: TGTGCCAGCAGTTTACAGCGTACTGAAGCTTTCTTT.

This clonotype showed up many times. V gene TRBV6-5 combines with J gene TRBJ2-7; 8 bases agree with TRBD2. V shed 1 base, J shed 1 base, and the junction held 3 bases outside the gene matches. The CDR3 runs 15 residues. The germline V gene encodes CDR1 MNHEY and CDR2 SVGAGI. The CDR3 sequence: CASSYFAGGSYEQYF. CDR3 in DNA: TGTGCCAGCAGTTACTTCGCGGGGGGTTCCTACGAGCAGTACTTC.

At least ten counts were recorded for this clonotype. V and J are TRBV2 and TRBJ2-5; weak D call: TRBD2 (5 bases). Trimming pared 3 bases from V and 5 bases from J, leaving 10 bases between. Germline V gives CDR1 SNHLY, CDR2 FYNNEI. The CDR3 totals 13 residues. The CDR3 bases are TGTGCCAGCAGTGATAGCGAGCTGGAGACCCAGTACTTC. Amino acid sequence: CASSDSELETQYF.

The V gene is TRBV5-6, the J gene TRBJ1-3, with no clear D. Trimming shortened V by 1 base and J by 1 base, and 12 bases separated the two germline ends. This CDR3 is 16 amino acids long. In germline, CDR1 is SGHDT, CDR2 YYEEEE. The CDR3 coding sequence is TGTGCCAGCAGCTTGAGATGGGCCGGTTCTGGAAACACCATATATTTT. Encoded protein: CASSLRWAGSGNTIYF.

There are many counts of this clonotype. The chain is built from TRBV7-9 and TRBJ2-7, with D uncertain. CDR1 and CDR2 from the germline V gene are SEHNR and FQNEAQ (reference sequence). The CDR3 sequence is 13 residues long. V was clipped by 6 bases and J by 1 base, with 10 bases between them. CDR3 region: CASRPAASYEQYF. CDR3 nucleotide sequence: TGTGCCAGCAGACCTGCAGCTTCCTACGAGCAGTACTTC.